Sequencing of this T cell receptor (beta chain) was carried out in a study of vaccination and CD4 T cells after COVID-19. Study details: Two of the convalescents were Hispanic, and the group consisted of six males and four females. Three convalescent patients underwent sampling at day 14 and then at days 161 to 241 post-vaccination, the study reports.

The CDR3 totals 15 residues. Germline loops: CDR1 SGHVS, CDR2 FNYEAQ. The V gene lost 5 bases and the J gene lost 1 base, with 14 bases spanning the gap. MiXCR, applied by TCRdb to the PCR reads, yields one record per CDR3 protein. In the table there are about 40,000 distinct CDR3 sequences, around 35% of which are singletons. The time point is: late sampling 161 to 241 days after vaccination in a few convalescent patients. This clonotype was observed a few times. The V call is TRBV7-6, the J call TRBJ1-1; TRBD1 is a possible D gene (5 bases). This sequence was found in a human donor who had recovered from COVID-19. The sample in question was CD4+ T cells from blood, obtained about 7 months after SARS-CoV-2 vaccination. The CDR3 spells CASSEHHDRNTEAFF. DNA for the CDR3: TGTGCCAGCAGCGAACACCATGACAGGAACACTGAAGCTTTCTTT.